This TCR beta chain was captured in a study of T cells of healthy individuals (dated by TCRdb to the late 2010s). Trimming takes 6 bases from V and 4 bases from J, and the germline ends sit 18 bases apart. Sequences SQVTM (CDR1) and ANQGSEA (CDR2) are obtained from the germline V gene. From cysteine to phenylalanine, the CDR3 is 14 amino acids long. CDR3 DNA only is kept here, 42 bases in frame from base 1. This clonotype was detected only a few times. This receptor's antigen is unknown. Base qualities are not at hand, and no much larger clone is one base apart. Receptor libraries were prepared by 5' RACE. Instrument used: Illumina MiSeq. TCRdb ran its own pipeline on the public reads, namely fastp trimming at Q25 and MiXCR clone calling, and kept in-frame beta chains. One record per CDR3 amino acid sequence lists the most common genes and DNA. In all, the sample holds about 40,000 distinct CDR3 sequences, and more than 4.5% of those were seen once. About 10% of the sample comes from the top ten.

The clonotype comes from a human donor in good health. This chain joins TRBV29-1 to TRBJ2-5; a tentative D call is TRBD2 (6 bases match). The DNA reads TGCAGCGTAGCGACTAGGCTGATCCGAGAGACCCAGTACTTC. Protein translation: CSVATRLIRETQYF.